At least ten counts were recorded for the clone carrying this TCR beta chain. Its antigen remains unknown. The memory fraction was CD4+CD45RO+CD25- cells. V lost 1 base to trimming and J lost 6 bases; unmatched junction nucleotides: 4. CDR3 length: 14 amino acids. Germline V CDR1 and CDR2: MDHEN, SYDVKM. Full-length variable regions came from constant-region reverse primers plus semi-nested Nested Universal Primer A PCR. TCRdb ran MiXCR on the 5' RACE reads and lists one entry per CDR3 protein. There are approximately 44,000 distinct CDR3 sequences in the sample; 29% occur only once, and less than 4% lies in the top ten. The study's findings and limits: Greatest tumor Treg TCR overlap was with tumor naive CD4+ cells. Tumor memory CD4+ T cell TCR gene usage was found to cluster with blood and lymph node memory CD4+ cells and with lymph node naive CD4+ cells.

The TCR comes from a female donor with breast cancer. This chain joins TRBV28 and TRBJ2-3; 7 nucleotides match TRBD2. Sequences were obtained from memory CD4+ T cells sorted from a lymph node. Subset: memory CD4+ T cells, CD4+CD45RO+CD25-. CDR3 DNA: TGTGCCAGCAGTTTATCGCGGGAGTTGGATACGCAGTATTTT. Its protein product is CASSLSRELDTQYF.